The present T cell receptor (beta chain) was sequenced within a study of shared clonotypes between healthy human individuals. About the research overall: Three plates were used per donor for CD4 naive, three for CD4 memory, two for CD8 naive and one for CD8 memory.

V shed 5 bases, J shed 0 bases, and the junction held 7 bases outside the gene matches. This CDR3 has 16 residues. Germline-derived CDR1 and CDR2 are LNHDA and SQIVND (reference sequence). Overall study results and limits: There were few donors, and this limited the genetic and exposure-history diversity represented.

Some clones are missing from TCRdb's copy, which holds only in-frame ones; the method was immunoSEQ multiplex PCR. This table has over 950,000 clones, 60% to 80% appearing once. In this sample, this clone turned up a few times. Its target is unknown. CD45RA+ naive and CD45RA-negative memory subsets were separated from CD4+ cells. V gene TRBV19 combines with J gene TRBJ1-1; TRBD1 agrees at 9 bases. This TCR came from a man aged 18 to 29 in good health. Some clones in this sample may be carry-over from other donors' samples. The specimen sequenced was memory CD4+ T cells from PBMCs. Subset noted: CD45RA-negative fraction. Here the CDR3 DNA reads TGTGCCAGTAGTGCCTACAGGGGGCCGATGAACACTGAAGCTTTCTTT. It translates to CASSAYRGPMNTEAFF.